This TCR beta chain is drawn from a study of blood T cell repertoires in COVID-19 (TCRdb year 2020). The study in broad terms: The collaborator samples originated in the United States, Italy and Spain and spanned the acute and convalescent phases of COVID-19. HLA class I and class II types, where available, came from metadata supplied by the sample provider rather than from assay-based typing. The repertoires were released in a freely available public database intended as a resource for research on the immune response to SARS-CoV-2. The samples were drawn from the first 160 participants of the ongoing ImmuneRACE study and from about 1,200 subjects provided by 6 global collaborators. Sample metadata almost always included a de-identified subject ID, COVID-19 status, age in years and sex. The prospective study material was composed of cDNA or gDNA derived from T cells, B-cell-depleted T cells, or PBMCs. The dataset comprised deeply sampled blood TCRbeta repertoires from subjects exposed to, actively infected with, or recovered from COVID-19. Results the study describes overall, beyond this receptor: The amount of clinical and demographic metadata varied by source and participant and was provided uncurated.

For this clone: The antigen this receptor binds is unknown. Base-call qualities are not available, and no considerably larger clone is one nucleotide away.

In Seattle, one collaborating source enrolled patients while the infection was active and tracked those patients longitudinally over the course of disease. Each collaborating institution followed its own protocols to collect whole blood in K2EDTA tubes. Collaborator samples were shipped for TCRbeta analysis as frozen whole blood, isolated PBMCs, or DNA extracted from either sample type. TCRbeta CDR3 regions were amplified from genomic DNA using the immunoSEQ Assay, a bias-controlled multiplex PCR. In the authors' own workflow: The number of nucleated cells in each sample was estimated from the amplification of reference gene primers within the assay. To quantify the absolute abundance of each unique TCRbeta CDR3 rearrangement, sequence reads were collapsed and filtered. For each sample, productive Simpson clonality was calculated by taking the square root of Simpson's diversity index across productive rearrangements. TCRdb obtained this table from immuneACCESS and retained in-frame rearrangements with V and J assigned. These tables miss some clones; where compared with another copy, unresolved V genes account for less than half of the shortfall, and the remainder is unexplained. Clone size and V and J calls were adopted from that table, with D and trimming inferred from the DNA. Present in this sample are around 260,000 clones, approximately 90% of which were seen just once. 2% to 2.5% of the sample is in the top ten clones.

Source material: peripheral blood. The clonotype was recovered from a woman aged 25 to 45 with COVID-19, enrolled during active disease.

The CDR3 here reads CASSPRTGMNTEAFF. Here is the DNA: TGTGCCAGCAGCCCCCGGACGGGAATGAACACTGAAGCTTTCTTT. Here the chain combines TRBV5-6 and TRBJ1-1, with no confidently assigned D gene. The CDR3 holds 15 amino acids from the cysteine to the phenylalanine. Left in the record is the CDR3 DNA by itself, 45 bases read in frame from the first base. V drops 4 bases and J drops 0 bases, leaving 13 bases in between. Reading the germline V gene gives CDR1 SGHDT and CDR2 YYEEEE. The full variable domain, completed from the reference TRBV5-6 and TRBJ1-1 proteins outside the CDR3, reads DAGVTQSPTHLIKTRGQQVTLRCSPKSGHDTVSWYQQALGQGPQFIFQYYEEEERQRGNFPDRFSGHQFPNYSSELNVNALLLGDSALYLCASSPRTGMNTEAFFGQGTRLTVV.